This T cell receptor beta chain was profiled in a study of T cells in Graves' hyperthyroidism and ophthalmopathy. Study at large: Any treatment followed the collection of peripheral blood at initial diagnosis. Notes on the study in general: In blood, most of the thyroid clonotypes expanded above 0.001 were also present. Ophthalmopathy was separated from stable hyperthyroidism by a 13 V-J model.

Amplified regions were TCR beta CDR3 sequences from RNA transcripts. Carried out on the TCR CDR3, a first-round RT-PCR used the HTBI primer set. TCRdb independently ran MiXCR on the multiplex PCR reads; one entry per CDR3 protein. The repertoire consists of around 450,000 distinct CDR3 sequences, with 15% to 19% occurring once and the leading ten covering 11% to 15%. There are many counts of this clonotype. Antigen: not known. It was considered stable Graves' hyperthyroidism when ophthalmopathy did not progress within 18 months. CDR3 length equals 15 residues. Deletions cut 5 bases from V and 4 bases from J, with 14 bases between. The germline V gene encodes CDR1 SNHLY and CDR2 FYNNEI.

The specimen sequenced was blood. The rearrangement joins TRBV2 to TRBJ1-4; maybe TRBD1 (5 bases). This clonotype was sampled from a young woman with Graves' hyperthyroidism. As DNA, the CDR3 is TGTGCCAGCAGTCAAGAGGGGCAGAGTAATGAAAAACTGTTTTTT. It yields the protein CASSQEGQSNEKLFF.